The subject of this entry is one TCR beta chain. What it recognizes is unknown. Construction of TCR beta libraries was performed using quantitative 5'-RACE with molecular barcodes. From the 5' RACE reads, TCRdb called clonotypes with MiXCR, one entry per CDR3 protein. Among fewer than 400,000 distinct CDR3 sequences listed, more than 20% were seen once. The CDR3 length is 12 residues. The germline V and J ends were trimmed by 4 bases and 7 bases, with 9 bases remaining between them. Germline loops: CDR1 KGHDR, CDR2 SFDVKD. This specimen belongs to a study of CD8 T cells in ankylosing spondylitis. General study results and limits: Disease-linked clones were found to be CD8+ and relatively rare in peripheral blood. Within matched ankylosing spondylitis synovial fluid, disease-linked clones were reportedly significantly enriched. A TCR beta motif of eight highly homologous variants appeared characteristic of ankylosing spondylitis blood. Some of these motif variants have turned up before, in reports on reactive arthritis synovial fluid and blood.

The receptor's source is a male donor with ankylosing spondylitis. The rearrangement links TRBV24-1 to TRBJ2-5; D ambiguous. Sequenced input: blood, either unsorted or a sorted T cell fraction (not recorded which). The CDR3 coding sequence is TGTGCCACCAGTGACCGAGGCTGGACCCAGTACTTC. Protein: CATSDRGWTQYF.